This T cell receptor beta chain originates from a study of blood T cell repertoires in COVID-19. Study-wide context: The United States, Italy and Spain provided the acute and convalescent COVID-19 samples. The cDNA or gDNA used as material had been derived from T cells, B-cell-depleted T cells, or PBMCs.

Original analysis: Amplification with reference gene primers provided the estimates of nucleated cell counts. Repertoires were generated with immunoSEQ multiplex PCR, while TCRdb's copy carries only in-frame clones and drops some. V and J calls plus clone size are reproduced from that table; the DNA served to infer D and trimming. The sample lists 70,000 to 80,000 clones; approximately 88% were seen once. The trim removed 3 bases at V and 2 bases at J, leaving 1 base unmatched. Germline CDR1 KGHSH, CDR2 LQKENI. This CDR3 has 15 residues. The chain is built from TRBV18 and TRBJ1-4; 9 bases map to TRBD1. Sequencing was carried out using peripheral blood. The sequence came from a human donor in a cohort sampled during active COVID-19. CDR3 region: CASSPGTGTNEKLFF. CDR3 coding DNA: TGTGCCAGCTCACCGGGGACAGGGACTAATGAAAAACTGTTTTTT. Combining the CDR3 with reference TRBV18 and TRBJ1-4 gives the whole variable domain NAGVMQNPRHLVRRRGQEARLRCSPMKGHSHVYWYRQLPEEGLKFMVYLQKENIIDESGMPKERFSAEFPKEGPSILRIQQVVRGDSAAYFCASSPGTGTNEKLFFGSGTQLSVL.